The 14 T cell receptor beta chains presented below share a single source sample, sequenced in a study of response to subunit inactivated influenza vaccine. TCRdb used MiXCR to reprocess the RT-PCR reads, holding one entry per CDR3 protein. The sample shows 700,000 to 900,000 distinct CDR3 sequences, approximately 22% of them seen only once. The sequences come from PBMCs from blood, collected less than 6 days after vaccination. These receptors came from a man aged 50-60 years who received an inactivated influenza vaccine.

There are a few counts of this clonotype. This chain connects TRBV5-6 to TRBJ2-1; 8 bases map to TRBD1. The CDR3 length is 15 residues. V gave up 1 base and J gave up 8 bases; unmatched junction bases: 8. Germline V CDR1 and CDR2: SGHDT, YYEEEE. The DNA of the CDR3 is TGTGCCAGCAGCTTGTGGCAGGGGGCGAGGGATGAGCAGTTCTTC. Translation: CASSLWQGARDEQFF.

This clonotype was observed a few times. V and J are TRBV6-2 or TRBV6-3 and TRBJ2-7; a weak D match, TRBD1 (6 bases). The V end lost 7 bases, the J end lost 2 bases, and 12 bases lay between the germline ends. CDR1 is MNHEY and CDR2 is SVGEGT in the germline V gene. There are 13 residues in the CDR3. The CDR3 DNA reads as TGTGCCAGCAACTCCGGGACACCCTACGAGCAGTACTTC. It translates to CASNSGTPYEQYF.

This rearrangement joins TRBV7-8 to TRBJ2-1; no definite D call. The germline V gene encodes CDR1 SGHVS and CDR2 FQNEAQ. Deletions cut 5 bases from V and 4 bases from J, with 9 bases between. CDR3 length: 13 amino acids. The CDR3 coding sequence is TGTGCCAGCAGCCTGTCGTGGTACAATGAGCAGTTCTTC. This gives the protein CASSLSWYNEQFF.

V is TRBV20-1 and J is TRBJ2-3; the match to TRBD2 covers 7 bases. With V trimmed by 3 bases and J by 5 bases, 2 bases remained unmatched. Germline V gene data show CDR1 as DFQATT and CDR2 as SNEGSKA (reference sequence). This CDR3 spans 12 amino acids. The CDR3 sequence is CSARVAGDTQYF. The DNA for the CDR3 is TGCAGTGCTAGGGTAGCGGGAGATACGCAGTATTTT.

This clonotype has more than one count but fewer than ten. The chain links TRBV9 to TRBJ2-7; D uncertain. CDR3 length: 14 residues. The V end lost 7 bases, the J end lost 1 base, and 15 bases lay between the germline ends. CDR1 is SGDLS, CDR2 YYNGEE, per germline. The CDR3 bases are TGTGCCAGCTCCATGTCGCTCGATTCCTACGAGCAGTACTTC. Protein product: CASSMSLDSYEQYF.

This clonotype was detected only once. The J gene is TRBJ2-5, the V gene TRBV12-3 or TRBV12-4; D is perhaps TRBD1 (6 bases). This CDR3 has 13 amino acids. V lost 5 bases and J 9 bases, leaving 16 bases between the germline ends. The CDR3 loop is CASSPGSGVPQYF. CDR3 nucleotide sequence: TGTGCCAGCAGTCCTGGATCAGGGGTGCCCCAGTACTTC.

This clonotype appeared a few times. The V and J genes are TRBV9 and TRBJ2-3; 8 bases agree with TRBD1. V gave up 3 bases and J gave up 2 bases; unmatched junction bases: 5. CDR1 and CDR2 (germline): SGDLS, YYNGEE. The CDR3 has 15 residues. CDR3 coding DNA: TGTGCCAGCAGCGGAGGGACAGGTTACACAGATACGCAGTATTTT. This translates into CASSGGTGYTDTQYF.

This clonotype has only a few counts. V usage is TRBV20-1 and J usage is TRBJ2-7; a weak D match, TRBD2 (6 bases). Germline V gives CDR1 DFQATT, CDR2 SNEGSKA (reference sequence). CDR3 length: 16 amino acids. The V gene lost 2 bases and the J gene lost 3 bases, with 20 bases spanning the gap. The CDR3 loop reads CSARHIRGSLGYEQYF. CDR3 bases: TGCAGTGCTAGACATATTCGGGGGAGCCTGGGCTACGAGCAGTACTTC.

The chain combines TRBV6-1 with TRBJ2-7; 12 bases fit TRBD2. Trimming at V came to 9 bases and at J to 6 bases, leaving 9 bases not matched to a gene. CDR1 and CDR2 from the germline V gene are MNHNS and SASEGT. The CDR3 runs 14 residues. This chain's CDR3 is CASRLAGVSGEQYF. CDR3 nucleotides: TGTGCCAGTCGACTAGCGGGAGTTTCAGGCGAGCAGTACTTC.

This clonotype has only a few counts. The chain employs TRBV20-1 and TRBJ1-5; no reliable D call. Germline-derived CDR1 and CDR2 are DFQATT and SNEGSKA (reference sequence). The CDR3 is 16 amino acids. V dropped 0 bases and J dropped 0 bases, with 12 bases sitting between them. CDR3 coding DNA: TGCAGTGCTAGAGATCTTGGAACAGCTAGCAATCAGCCCCAGCATTTT. As protein: CSARDLGTASNQPQHF.

In this sample, this clonotype turned up a few times. J is TRBJ2-3 and V is TRBV4-3; perhaps TRBD2 as D (6 bases). Trimming cost V 3 bases and J 2 bases, with 12 bases left between them. This CDR3 region has 15 residues. Germline values: CDR1 LGHNA, CDR2 YSLEER. This chain's CDR3 is CASSQGGRVTDTQYF. CDR3 nucleotides: TGCGCCAGCAGCCAGGGGGGAAGGGTCACAGATACGCAGTATTTT.

This clonotype was observed at least ten times. The rearrangement links TRBV7-8 to TRBJ1-5, with no clear D. CDR1 is SGHVS, CDR2 FQNEAQ, per germline. With 1 base removed from V and 2 bases from J, the gap between germline ends came to 15 bases. The length of the CDR3 is 17 residues. The CDR3 is CASSLVRGKSRNQPQHF. In DNA form, the CDR3 reads TGTGCCAGCAGCTTAGTTCGTGGGAAATCACGCAATCAGCCCCAGCATTTT.

This clonotype was seen only a few times. The chain couples TRBV7-2 to TRBJ2-7; 8 bases map to TRBD2. This CDR3 has 14 residues. The germline V gene encodes CDR1 SGHTA and CDR2 FQGNSA. V dropped 5 bases and J dropped 4; count of bases not matched to a gene: 7. The CDR3 loop is CASSIPGLGYEQYF. DNA of the CDR3: TGTGCCAGCAGCATACCGGGACTAGGTTACGAGCAGTACTTC. Full variable domain (remainder filled in from reference TRBV7-2 and TRBJ2-7): GAGVSQSPSNKVTEKGKDVELRCDPISGHTALYWYRQSLGQGLEFLIYFQGNSAPDKSGLPSDRFSAERTGGSVSTLTIQRTQQEDSAVYLCASSIPGLGYEQYFGPGTRLTVT.

This clonotype occurred a few times. This sequence joins TRBV10-3 and TRBJ1-1, with D possibly being TRBD1 (5 bases). Germline loops: CDR1 ENHRY, CDR2 SYGVKD. V was trimmed by 4 bases and J by 7 bases, leaving 10 bases between them. This CDR3 is 12 amino acids long. For the CDR3, the DNA is TGTGCCATCAGTGCTCGGGGGAGTGAAGCTTTCTTT. It translates to CAISARGSEAFF.